Listed below are T cell receptor beta chains from one sample, sequenced in a study of blood T cell repertoires in COVID-19. Generated by immunoSEQ multiplex PCR, the TCRdb table keeps only in-frame clones and is missing some. The sample holds about 44,000 clones, 80% to 90% seen once. The sequenced sample consisted of peripheral blood. Receptor source: a man in his 70s with active COVID-19. Each CDR3 is given with its conserved first and last residue. Each record gives: J gene, V gene, CDR3 length, D gene, clone size, CDR3 DNA, CDR3 protein. D genes are given only for firm matches. Only part of the rows carry a size: once, few, many, or a class if the clone is expanded.

j_call: TRBJ2-7
v_call: TRBV5-1
cdr3_length: 14
d_call: .
clone_size: .
cdr3_nt: TGCGCCAGCCGTCGACAGACGAGCTCCTACGAGCAGTACTTC
cdr3_aa: CASRRQTSSYEQYF

j_call: TRBJ1-1
v_call: TRBV18
cdr3_length: 14
d_call: .
clone_size: .
cdr3_nt: TGTGCCAGCTCACCTACGGTACCCAACACTGAAGCTTTCTTT
cdr3_aa: CASSPTVPNTEAFF

j_call: TRBJ2-1
v_call: TRBV7-3
cdr3_length: 14
d_call: .
clone_size: .
cdr3_nt: TGTGCCAGCAGCTTACGGGGAACCTACAATGAGCAGTTCTTC
cdr3_aa: CASSLRGTYNEQFF

j_call: TRBJ1-3
v_call: TRBV5-1
cdr3_length: 17
d_call: TRBD1
clone_size: .
cdr3_nt: TGCGCCAGCAGCTTGCTCGCGGCAGGGGGTGATGGAAACACCATATATTTT
cdr3_aa: CASSLLAAGGDGNTIYF

j_call: TRBJ2-2
v_call: TRBV27
cdr3_length: 13
d_call: .
clone_size: .
cdr3_nt: TGTGCCAGCAGTTTATATATTCCCGGGGAGCTGTTTTTT
cdr3_aa: CASSLYIPGELFF

j_call: TRBJ1-5
v_call: TRBV4-1
cdr3_length: 16
d_call: TRBD1
clone_size: .
cdr3_nt: TGCGCCAGCAGCCAAGGGTCCGACAGGGGGCATCAGCCCCAGCATTTT
cdr3_aa: CASSQGSDRGHQPQHF

j_call: TRBJ1-1
v_call: TRBV6-4
cdr3_length: 14
d_call: .
clone_size: .
cdr3_nt: TGTGCCAGCAGTGACTCCAGCCGGGGCACTGAAGCTTTCTTT
cdr3_aa: CASSDSSRGTEAFF

j_call: TRBJ2-2
v_call: TRBV29-1
cdr3_length: 13
d_call: .
clone_size: .
cdr3_nt: TGCAGCGCCGTCACAGGGAACACCGGGGAGCTGTTTTTT
cdr3_aa: CSAVTGNTGELFF

j_call: TRBJ2-7
v_call: TRBV25-1
cdr3_length: 14
d_call: TRBD1
clone_size: once
cdr3_nt: TGTGCCAGCAGTGAACTACAGGGGGCGGGGGAGCAGTACTTC
cdr3_aa: CASSELQGAGEQYF

j_call: TRBJ2-2
v_call: TRBV27
cdr3_length: 15
d_call: TRBD1
clone_size: .
cdr3_nt: TGTGCCAGCAGTGGACAGGGGACTAACACCGGGGAGCTGTTTTTT
cdr3_aa: CASSGQGTNTGELFF

j_call: TRBJ2-7
v_call: TRBV14
cdr3_length: 14
d_call: .
clone_size: .
cdr3_nt: TGTGCCAGCAGCCAAGTTGACAGGCATTCCGAGCAGTACTTC
cdr3_aa: CASSQVDRHSEQYF

j_call: TRBJ1-1
v_call: TRBV27
cdr3_length: 13
d_call: .
clone_size: .
cdr3_nt: TGTGCCAGCAGTTTTGGGGGGGGCGGTGAAGCTTTCTTT
cdr3_aa: CASSFGGGGEAFF